The rows below give T cell receptor beta chains drawn from one sample of a study of T-cell memory formation after mild COVID-19. TCRdb called the 5' RACE reads again in MiXCR, with one record for every CDR3 protein. The sample consists of under 550,000 distinct CDR3 sequences, roughly 18% of them appearing once. The source material was PBMCs or a T cell subset sorted from them (not recorded which). All receptors derive from an adult woman who had mild COVID-19 (a few samples of this study predate the infection). Cell type and time point are not known. CDR3s include the opening cysteine and the closing phenylalanine or tryptophan. A D gene is named only where the DNA matches it firmly. A clone size is listed for some rows: how often the clone was seen (once, few, many), or a class if it is expanded.

clone_size j_call d_call v_call cdr3_nt cdr3_aa
few TRBJ2-1 TRBD2 TRBV7-9 TGTGCCAGCAGAATAAGCGGGAGTGGCTCCTACAATGAGCAGTTCTTC CASRISGSGSYNEQFF
NA TRBJ2-1 TRBD1 TRBV4-1 TGCGCCAGCAGCCAGTGGACAGGGGTGAGCAATGAGCAGTTCTTC CASSQWTGVSNEQFF
few TRBJ2-1 NA TRBV7-9 TGTGCCAGCAGCTCTCTACTAGGTGGAGGAATCCGGAGCTCCTACAATGAGCAGTTCTTC CASSSLLGGGIRSSYNEQFF
NA TRBJ1-1 NA TRBV12-3/TRBV12-4 TGTGCCAGCAGCGTAGGGTGGGGGACTGAAGCTTTCTTT CASSVGWGTEAFF
few TRBJ2-1 TRBD2 TRBV29-1 TGCAGCGTTGTTCCCGGGACTAGCGGGAGAGGCAATGAGCAGTTCTTC CSVVPGTSGRGNEQFF
NA TRBJ1-2 NA TRBV12-3/TRBV12-4 TGTGCCAGCAGAAGAGGACAGTCCTACTATGGCTACACCTTC CASRRGQSYYGYTF
NA TRBJ2-2 NA TRBV7-2 TGTGCCAGCAGCCCTGGACAGACGAACACCGGGGAGCTGTTTTTT CASSPGQTNTGELFF
NA TRBJ2-1 TRBD2 TRBV4-3 TGCGCCAGCAGCCAGGCCTGGACTAGCGGGGGTTACAATGAGCAGTTCTTC CASSQAWTSGGYNEQFF
NA TRBJ2-2 NA TRBV3-1 TGTGCCAGCAGCCAAGAATGGAGAGCCCCCGTGAGGGGAAGCACCGGGGAGCTGTTTTTT CASSQEWRAPVRGSTGELFF
many TRBJ1-1 NA TRBV15 TGTGCCACCAGCAAGGGCCCGGAGGGGACTGAAGCTTTCTTT CATSKGPEGTEAFF
few TRBJ1-2 NA TRBV6-6 TGTGCCAGCCGTGAATATCCTGGCAGGGAGACTTATGGCTACACCTTC CASREYPGRETYGYTF
NA TRBJ2-7 TRBD2 TRBV27 TGTGCCAGCAGTTTAAGACCGGGGGGTTTGGACGAGCAGTACTTC CASSLRPGGLDEQYF
NA TRBJ2-7 TRBD2 TRBV29-1 TGCAGCGTCCTTGGACTAGCGGGAGTCCCCGAGCAGTACTTC CSVLGLAGVPEQYF